The entry below describes one T cell receptor (beta chain). Its target is not known. One end of the junction does not line up with germline, which may come from a read error. TCRbeta libraries were built with three rounds of nested PCR, modified from ARM-PCR. TCRdb analysed the multiplex PCR reads with MiXCR anew, one entry per CDR3 protein. The table lists roughly 49,000 distinct CDR3 sequences, 74% of them singletons, with 20% to 25% in the top ten. The CDR3 runs to 16 residues. CDR1 is MNHNS and CDR2 is SASEGT in the germline V gene. The template was RNA from unsorted bulk tissue. This non-tumor lung sample came from over 3 cm beyond the tumor edge. This specimen belongs to a study of tumor and adjacent non-tumor tissue in lung cancer. Study details: Patients comprised eleven to twelve adenocarcinoma, 2 squamous cell carcinoma and 1 small cell lung cancer. The patients, roughly 9 men and roughly 5 women, were roughly 30 to 85 with stage I to III disease. On average, productive TCRbeta reads reached about 4.17 million per sample. Overall study results and limits: Tumor tissue had significantly higher TCR diversity than normal lung.

V is TRBV6-1 and J is TRBJ2-6; perhaps TRBD1 as D (6 bases). The sequence was obtained from a woman aged 55-70 years with non-small cell lung cancer. The sequenced sample consisted of distant non-tumor lung tissue. CDR3: CATKTGTSSGANILTF. In nucleotides, the CDR3 is TGTGCTACCAAAACAGGGACAAGCTCTGGGGCCAACATCCTGACTTTC.